What follows are 29 T cell receptor beta chains derived from one specimen sequenced in a study of T cell changes during pregnancy in multiple sclerosis. Libraries were prepared by immunoSEQ multiplex PCR; TCRdb keeps only in-frame clonotypes and omits some of them. The sample records approximately 53,000 clones, over 80% being singletons. The sample in question was CD4+ T cells from peripheral blood mononuclear cells, obtained in the third trimester of pregnancy. The receptors come from a female donor with multiple sclerosis, enrolled in a pregnancy study.

CDR3 region: CAWTGTNYGYTF. The CDR3 nucleotides read TGTGCCTGGACAGGAACTAACTATGGCTACACCTTC. J is TRBJ1-2 and V is TRBV30; D unresolved. Deletions cut 4 bases from V and 0 bases from J, with 6 bases between. CDR1 is GTSNPN, CDR2 SVGIG, per germline (reference sequence). CDR3 size: 12 residues.

The genes are TRBV6-5 and TRBJ2-5; D is ambiguous. Trimming removed 6 bases at V and 7 bases at J, with 12 bases between. The CDR3 runs 12 residues. Germline CDR1 reads MNHEY; CDR2 reads SVGAGI. CDR3 in amino acids: CASRQPLGTQYF. In nucleotides, the CDR3 is TGTGCCAGCAGACAGCCTTTAGGGACCCAGTACTTC.

The chain couples TRBV9 to TRBJ2-3; TRBD2 is a possible D gene (5 bases). The CDR3 has 15 residues. Germline CDR1 SGDLS, CDR2 YYNGEE. The V gene lost 2 bases and the J gene lost 6 bases, with 16 bases spanning the gap. The DNA for the CDR3 is TGTGCCAGCAGCGTTAGCCCCGAGGGATTGGATACGCAGTATTTT. Its protein is CASSVSPEGLDTQYF.

This chain uses TRBV9 with TRBJ2-2; D is unresolved. CDR3 length: 14 amino acids. The germline CDR1 and CDR2 sequences are SGDLS and YYNGEE. Trimming shortened V by 6 bases and J by 0 bases, and 9 bases separated the two germline ends. CDR3 DNA sequence: TGTGCCAGCAATCGCGGAGCGAACACCGGGGAGCTGTTTTTT. Its translation is CASNRGANTGELFF.

A single count supports this clone. The J gene is TRBJ1-2, the V gene TRBV7-8; 9 positions agree with TRBD1. Germline values: CDR1 SGHVS, CDR2 FQNEAQ. Trimming at V came to 5 bases and at J to 8 bases, leaving 6 bases not matched to a gene. This CDR3 contains 13 residues. CDR3 coding DNA: TGTGCCAGCAGCCCCCTGACAGGGGGAGGCTACACCTTC. Its protein is CASSPLTGGGYTF.

The chain combines TRBV9 with TRBJ2-5; 13 positions match TRBD2. Germline loops: CDR1 SGDLS, CDR2 YYNGEE. J gave up 5 bases and V 0 bases, and 7 bases lay outside the gene matches. This CDR3 is 17 amino acids long. The CDR3, as DNA: TGTGCCAGCAGCGTAGGATCGAGACTAGCGGGGGGTGAGACCCAGTACTTC. It encodes CASSVGSRLAGGETQYF.

The CDR3: CASPGICTEAFF. The CDR3 DNA reads TGTGCCAGTCCAGGGATATGTACTGAAGCTTTCTTT. The chain recombines TRBV19 with TRBJ1-1; tentative D call: TRBD1 (5 bases). The CDR3 totals 12 residues. The V gene lost 8 bases and the J gene lost 5 bases, with 12 bases spanning the gap. Germline V gene data show CDR1 as LNHDA and CDR2 as SQIVND (reference sequence).

V is TRBV23-1 and J is TRBJ2-7, with a possible D match to TRBD1 (6 bases). TRBV23-1 is sorted into the ORF group, with uncertain function. V lost 3 bases and J lost 6, with 12 bases in between. The CDR3 length is 13 residues. The chain's CDR3 is CASSHRGQREQYF. DNA for the CDR3: TGCGCCAGCAGTCACCGTGGACAGCGCGAGCAGTACTTC.

This chain links TRBV9 with TRBJ1-1; D remains ambiguous. V was pared by 0 bases and J by 1 base, with 10 bases between. The CDR3 has 15 amino acids. Germline V gives CDR1 SGDLS, CDR2 YYNGEE. The CDR3 spells CASSVALRENTEAFF. CDR3 sequence (DNA): TGTGCCAGCAGCGTAGCCCTTCGGGAGAACACTGAAGCTTTCTTT.

The chain is built from TRBV10-2 and TRBJ2-7, with 7 bases aligning to TRBD2. With V trimmed by 2 bases and J by 3 bases, 10 bases remained unmatched. This CDR3 comprises 16 residues. Germline V gene lookup returns CDR1 WSHSY and CDR2 SAAADI. This CDR3 reads CASSEGLGGGYYEQYF. The CDR3 coding sequence is TGCGCCAGCAGTGAGGGACTTGGCGGGGGATACTACGAGCAGTACTTC.

The chain is built from TRBV5-4 and TRBJ2-7, with D tentatively TRBD2 (6 bases). The CDR3 totals 13 residues. V was clipped by 4 bases and J by 3 bases, with 11 bases between them. The germline gives CDR1 SGHNT, CDR2 YYREEE (reference sequence). CDR3 loop: CASSRDSHYEQYF. The CDR3 nucleotides read TGTGCCAGCAGCCGGGACTCTCACTACGAGCAGTACTTC.

This clone has only a few counts. The chain employs TRBV27 and TRBJ1-5; 7 bases are a match to TRBD1. CDR1 MNHEY and CDR2 SMNVEV come from the germline V gene (reference sequence). The CDR3 spans 13 residues. J lost 7 bases, V lost 4 bases, and 4 bases had no gene match. The CDR3: CASSSTGYQPQHF. CDR3 nucleotide sequence: TGTGCCAGCAGTTCGACAGGGTACCAGCCCCAGCATTTT.

This chain connects TRBV27 to TRBJ1-2; D unclear. The ends were cut back, 2 bases at V and 0 bases at J, with 4 bases in the middle. Germline assignment: CDR1 MNHEY and CDR2 SMNVEV (reference sequence). The CDR3 spans 13 residues. The DNA of the CDR3 is TGTGCCAGCAGTTTAGGAGCTAACTATGGCTACACCTTC. Translated: CASSLGANYGYTF.

The chain employs TRBV6-5 and TRBJ1-1; D remains ambiguous. The germline V gene has CDR1 MNHEY and CDR2 SVGAGI. With 6 bases removed from V and 4 bases from J, the gap between germline ends came to 6 bases. The CDR3 is 11 residues long. In DNA, the CDR3 is TGTGCCAGCAGAGAGGGCACTGAAGCTTTCTTT. It encodes CASREGTEAFF.

This rearrangement joins TRBV6-5 to TRBJ2-1; D is possibly TRBD1 (6 bases). The CDR3 spans 14 residues. CDR1 and CDR2 from the germline V gene are MNHEY and SVGAGI. V gave up 6 bases and J gave up 10 bases, with 19 bases separating them. CDR3 residues: CASRPPPGAAEQFF. The CDR3 DNA sequence: TGTGCCAGCAGGCCCCCTCCAGGGGCCGCGGAGCAGTTCTTC.

The chain links TRBV7-2 to TRBJ1-6; 10 positions match TRBD1. The V gene end was trimmed by 5 bases and the J gene end by 9 bases; junction bases not matched to a gene: 7. The CDR3 runs to 15 residues. Looked up from germline, CDR1 is SGHTA and CDR2 is FQGNSA. The CDR3 spells CASSGTTGGGSPLHF. The CDR3, as DNA: TGTGCCAGCAGCGGAACGACAGGGGGCGGTTCACCCCTCCACTTT.

The J gene is TRBJ2-2, the V gene TRBV5-8, with TRBD1 as a possible D gene (5 bases). The CDR3 totals 15 residues. With 1 base removed from V and 6 bases from J, the gap between germline ends came to 13 bases. Germline lookup yields CDR1 SGHTS and CDR2 YDEGEE. This chain's CDR3 is CASSLYRAGSGELFF. CDR3 in DNA: TGTGCCAGCAGCTTGTATCGTGCAGGGTCCGGGGAGCTGTTTTTT.

V gene TRBV11-2 combines with J gene TRBJ1-2; 8 nucleotides agree with TRBD1. The CDR3 consists of 13 residues. With V trimmed by 5 bases and J by 5 bases, 4 bases remained unmatched. Germline assignment: CDR1 SGHAT and CDR2 FQNNGV. The CDR3 DNA follows: TGTGCCAGCAGCCCTGACAGGGGTTATGGCTACACCTTC. Residues: CASSPDRGYGYTF.

A few counts support this clone. The J gene is TRBJ2-1, the V gene TRBV6-4, with 13 bases that match TRBD2. Germline CDR1 and CDR2: MRHNA and SNTAGT. Unmatched junction bases numbered 3, after V lost 3 bases and J lost 7 bases. The CDR3 is made up of 15 amino acids. The CDR3 coding sequence is TGTGCCAGCAGTGAACTAGCGGGGGGGCCAAATGAGCAGTTCTTC. It codes for CASSELAGGPNEQFF.

There are a few counts of this clone. The rearrangement joins TRBV6-5 to TRBJ1-1; D gene uncertain. Germline CDR1 is MNHEY and CDR2 is SVGAGI. This CDR3 is 13 amino acids long. Trimming pared 2 bases from V and 3 bases from J, leaving 7 bases between. The CDR3 loop is CASSYIGDTEAFF. In DNA, the CDR3 is TGTGCCAGCAGTTACATCGGTGACACTGAAGCTTTCTTT.

The gene calls are TRBV9 and TRBJ1-1; maybe TRBD1 (5 bases). Germline CDR1 and CDR2: SGDLS and YYNGEE. V was trimmed by 0 bases and J by 5 bases, leaving 20 bases between them. This CDR3 contains 17 residues. CDR3 region: CASSVAVALRVGTEAFF. The DNA of the CDR3 is TGTGCCAGCAGCGTAGCTGTCGCTCTCAGGGTAGGAACTGAAGCTTTCTTT. Filled out from reference TRBV9 and TRBJ1-1, the complete variable domain reads DSGVTQTPKHLITATGQRVTLRCSPRSGDLSVYWYQQSLDQGLQFLIQYYNGEERAKGNILERFSAQQFPDLHSELNLSSLELGDSALYFCASSVAVALRVGTEAFFGQGTRLTVV.

The gene calls are TRBV11-2 and TRBJ2-7; D perhaps matches TRBD2 (6 bases). Germline-derived CDR1 and CDR2 are SGHAT and FQNNGV. This CDR3 contains 12 residues. V lost 1 base, J lost 12 bases, and 13 bases lay in between. This CDR3 is CASSLASGFLYF. The CDR3 nucleotides are TGTGCCAGCAGCTTAGCCAGCGGGTTTCTGTACTTC.

The V call is TRBV11-2, the J call TRBJ2-5; 10 nucleotides line up with TRBD2. The V gene end was trimmed by 1 base and the J gene end by 7 bases; junction bases not matched to a gene: 9. Germline CDR1 and CDR2: SGHAT and FQNNGV. CDR3 length equals 16 residues. CDR3 protein: CASSLGLGLAAGTQYF. Here the CDR3 DNA reads TGTGCCAGCAGCTTAGGTCTCGGACTAGCGGCGGGGACCCAGTACTTC.

The chain has TRBV14 and TRBJ2-3, with 8 nucleotides matching TRBD2. The CDR3 contains 15 residues. V gave up 7 bases and J gave up 4 bases; unmatched junction bases: 10. Looked up from germline, CDR1 is SGHDN and CDR2 is FVKESK. CDR3 amino acids: CASTGTSGGADTQYF. The CDR3 DNA follows: TGTGCCAGCACCGGGACTAGTGGAGGCGCAGATACGCAGTATTTT.

The V call is TRBV7-2, the J call TRBJ2-5; D is unresolved. The CDR3 spans 14 residues. In germline, CDR1 is SGHTA, CDR2 FQGNSA. With 4 bases removed from V and 5 bases from J, the gap between germline ends came to 14 bases. CDR3 bases: TGTGCCAGCAGCTGGAGACCCGACCGGGAGACCCAGTACTTC. Translating it yields CASSWRPDRETQYF. Full variable domain (rest looked up from reference TRBV7-2 and TRBJ2-5): GAGVSQSPSNKVTEKGKDVELRCDPISGHTALYWYRQSLGQGLEFLIYFQGNSAPDKSGLPSDRFSAERTGGSVSTLTIQRTQQEDSAVYLCASSWRPDRETQYFGPGTRLLVL.

About this clone itself: At one end, the junction sequence differs from germline, possibly due to a read error. The rearrangement uses TRBV6-1 and TRBJ2-3; D not resolved. CDR1 MNHNS and CDR2 SASEGT come from the germline V gene. The CDR3 contains 14 residues. In DNA, the CDR3 is TGTGCCAGCAGCGAAGGACGGGTGGTGGATACGCAGTATTTT. It specifies CASSEGRVVDTQYF.

V and J are TRBV4-3 and TRBJ1-1; tentative D call: TRBD1 (5 bases). Germline V gene lookup returns CDR1 LGHNA and CDR2 YSLEER. Trimming took 1 base from V and 0 from J, leaving 18 bases between them. This CDR3 has 18 residues. The CDR3 here is CASSQGLRVNPMNTEAFF. The CDR3 DNA is TGCGCCAGCAGCCAAGGGCTCAGGGTGAACCCCATGAACACTGAAGCTTTCTTT.

The chain carries TRBV10-3 and TRBJ1-1; D remains unclear. With 10 bases removed from V and 1 base from J, the gap between germline ends came to 10 bases. CDR3 length equals 12 residues. Per germline, CDR1 ENHRY and CDR2 SYGVKD. The CDR3 loop is CASAGGNTEAFF. The CDR3 DNA follows: TGTGCCAGCGCAGGTGGGAACACTGAAGCTTTCTTT.

The chain is built from TRBV9 and TRBJ2-7, with TRBD2 as a possible D gene (6 bases). The length of the CDR3 is 15 residues. Germline V CDR1 and CDR2: SGDLS, YYNGEE. V was pared by 4 bases and J by 3 bases, with 17 bases between. The CDR3 sequence is CASSLSPDYNYEQYF. The CDR3, as DNA: TGTGCCAGCAGCCTAAGCCCGGACTATAACTACGAGCAGTACTTC.